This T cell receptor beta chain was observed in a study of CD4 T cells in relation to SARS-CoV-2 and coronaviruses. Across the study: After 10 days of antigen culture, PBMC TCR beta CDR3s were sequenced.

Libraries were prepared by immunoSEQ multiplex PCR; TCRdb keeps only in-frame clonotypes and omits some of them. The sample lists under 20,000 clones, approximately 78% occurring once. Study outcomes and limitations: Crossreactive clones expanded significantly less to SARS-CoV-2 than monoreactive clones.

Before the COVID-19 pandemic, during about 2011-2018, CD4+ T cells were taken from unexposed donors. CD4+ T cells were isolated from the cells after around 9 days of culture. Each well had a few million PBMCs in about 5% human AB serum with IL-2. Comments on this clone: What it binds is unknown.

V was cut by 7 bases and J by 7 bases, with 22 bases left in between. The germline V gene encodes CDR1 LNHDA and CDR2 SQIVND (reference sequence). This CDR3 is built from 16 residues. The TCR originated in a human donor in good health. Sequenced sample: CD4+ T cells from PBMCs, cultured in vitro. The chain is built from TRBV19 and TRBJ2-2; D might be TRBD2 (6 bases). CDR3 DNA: TGTGCCAGTACTAGGGACTTACTAGAGAGAGGCGGGGAGCTGTTTTTT. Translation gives CASTRDLLERGGELFF.